The clone carrying this TCR beta chain showed up many times. The data were taken from a study of spatial heterogeneity in lung cancer. Germline V lookup: CDR1 SGHTA, CDR2 FQGTGA. Trimming removed 5 bases from V and 8 bases from J, with 13 bases in between. This CDR3 contains 13 residues. Described time point: blood at routine non-recurrence follow-up after resection. The input material, whole RNA from tumor, nontumor lung or frozen PBMC, was sequenced unsorted. TCRdb used MiXCR to reprocess the 5' RACE reads, holding one entry per CDR3 protein. The repertoire has some 41,000 distinct CDR3 sequences, 10% to 13% of them found once; the top ten carry 15% to 20%.

The clonotype was recovered from a female donor with early-stage non-small cell lung cancer. The chain has TRBV7-3 and TRBJ2-1; no reliable D call. Specimen: PBMCs, collected at follow-up. The DNA for the CDR3 is TGTGCCAGCAGCCTATGGAGTAGGGATGAGCAGTTCTTC. It specifies CASSLWSRDEQFF.